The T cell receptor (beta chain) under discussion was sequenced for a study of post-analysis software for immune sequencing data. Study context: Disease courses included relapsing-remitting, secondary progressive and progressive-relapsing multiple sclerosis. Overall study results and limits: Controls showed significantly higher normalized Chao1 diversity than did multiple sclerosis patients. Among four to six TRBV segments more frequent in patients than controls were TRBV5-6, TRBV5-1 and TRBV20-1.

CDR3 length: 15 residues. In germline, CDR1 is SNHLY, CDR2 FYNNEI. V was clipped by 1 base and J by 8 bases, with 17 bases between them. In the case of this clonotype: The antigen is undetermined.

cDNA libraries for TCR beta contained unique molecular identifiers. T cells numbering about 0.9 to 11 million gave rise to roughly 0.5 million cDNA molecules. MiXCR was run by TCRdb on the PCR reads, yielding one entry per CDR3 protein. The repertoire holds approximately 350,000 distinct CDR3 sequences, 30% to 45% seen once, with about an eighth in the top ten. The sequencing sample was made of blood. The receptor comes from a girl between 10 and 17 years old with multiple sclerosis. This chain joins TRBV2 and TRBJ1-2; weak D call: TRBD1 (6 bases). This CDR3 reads CASSEVQGDLKGYTF. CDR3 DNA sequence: TGTGCCAGCAGTGAAGTACAGGGCGATCTTAAGGGCTACACCTTC.